The 22 T cell receptor beta chains in this list originate from one sample, sequenced in a study of STAT5B mutations in CD4+ large granular lymphocyte leukemia (dated 2022 in TCRdb). Library generation was performed with the immunoSEQ multiplex PCR assay. Held by TCRdb, this immuneACCESS table contains in-frame sequences only and omits some clones. Under half of the omission traces to an unresolved V gene where checked; the cause of the rest is unknown. For this sample the table gives around 50,000 clones, of which 84% were detected only once. The leading ten clones occupy less than 0.4% of the sample. The specimen sequenced was CD4+ T cells from blood buffy coats. The receptors derive from a human donor in good health.

The J gene is TRBJ1-2, the V gene TRBV27; D perhaps matches TRBD1 (6 bases). Germline CDR1 and CDR2: MNHEY and SMNVEV (reference sequence). The CDR3 length is 15 residues. V lost 5 bases and J 2 bases, leaving 15 bases between the germline ends. This CDR3 is CASSPHWTDNYGYTF. CDR3 coding DNA: TGTGCCAGCAGTCCCCACTGGACAGACAACTATGGCTACACCTTC.

This chain uses TRBV7-2 with TRBJ1-3; the match to TRBD1 covers 8 bases. V trimming: 4 bases; J trimming: 2 bases; junction bases outside the gene matches: 7. Germline loops: CDR1 SGHTA, CDR2 FQGNSA. There are 16 residues in the CDR3. CDR3 in amino acids: CASSSLLDRAGNTIYF. The CDR3 DNA is TGTGCCAGCAGCTCCCTGTTGGACAGGGCTGGAAACACCATATATTTT.

The chain combines TRBV5-1 with TRBJ1-5; 7 nucleotides agree with TRBD1. Looked up from germline, CDR1 is SGHRS and CDR2 is YFSETQ. V shed 5 bases, J shed 0 bases, and the junction held 5 bases outside the gene matches. The CDR3 is 15 residues long. CDR3 loop: CASRPTGDSNQPQHF. The DNA of the CDR3 is TGCGCCAGCAGACCCACAGGGGATAGCAATCAGCCCCAGCATTTT.

The gene calls are TRBV2 and TRBJ1-3, with 7 bases aligning to TRBD1. Germline CDR1 and CDR2: SNHLY and FYNNEI. Germline trimming cut 6 bases from V and 2 bases from J; bases unmatched to any gene: 7. The CDR3 consists of 15 residues. For the CDR3, the DNA is TGTGCCAGCAGATTCTCGACAGGGACTGGAAACACCATATATTTT. Translated, it gives CASRFSTGTGNTIYF.

In its sample, this clone was seen a few times. The V gene is TRBV7-9, the J gene TRBJ1-5, with a tentative D call TRBD1 (6 bases). Trimming left V 1 base short and J 4 bases short, with 8 bases between. Germline-derived CDR1 and CDR2 are SEHNR and FQNEAQ (reference sequence). CDR3 length equals 14 residues. CDR3 DNA: TGTGCCAGCAGCTTAGGACAGGATAATCAGCCCCAGCATTTT. Translated, it gives CASSLGQDNQPQHF.

This chain connects TRBV6-8 to TRBJ2-3, with 8 nucleotides matching TRBD1. Losses at the gene ends were 9 bases for V and 3 bases for J; bases not matched to a gene: 5. Germline CDR1 and CDR2: MNHGY and SAAAGT. This CDR3 region has 13 residues. The CDR3 sequence is CASRGQGTDTQYF. The CDR3 DNA is TGTGCCAGTCGTGGACAGGGAACAGATACGCAGTATTTT.

The chain uses TRBV30 and TRBJ2-6, with D hard to call. The germline gives CDR1 GTSNPN, CDR2 SVGIG (reference sequence). The CDR3 covers 14 residues. Trimming left V 3 bases short and J 2 bases short, with 8 bases between. The CDR3 protein is CAWRAITGANVLTF. CDR3 in DNA: TGTGCCTGGAGGGCGATAACTGGGGCCAACGTCCTGACTTTC.

The rearrangement joins TRBV29-1 to TRBJ2-7; 9 bases map to TRBD2. CDR1 is SQVTM, CDR2 ANQGSEA, per germline. V shed 6 bases and J 5 bases; nucleotides not matched to a gene: 11. The CDR3 is 14 residues long. As DNA, the CDR3 is TGCAGCGTCGCGGGGAGCGGGGGGCAACACGAGCAGTACTTC. Encoded protein: CSVAGSGGQHEQYF.

The chain joins TRBV5-1 to TRBJ2-7; 11 bases map to TRBD2. The CDR3 covers 18 residues. Per germline, CDR1 SGHRS and CDR2 YFSETQ. Losses at the gene ends were 4 bases for V and 1 base for J; bases not matched to a gene: 13. The chain's CDR3 is CASSPRPPSGGPSYEQYF. The CDR3 DNA follows: TGCGCCAGCAGCCCTCGCCCGCCTAGCGGGGGGCCTTCCTACGAGCAGTACTTC.

This clone was detected only once. CDR3 DNA sequence: TGTGCCAGCAAGATCAGGCAGATTAATGAAAAACTGTTTTTT. It is translated as CASKIRQINEKLFF. The V and J genes are TRBV2 and TRBJ1-4; no clear D. This CDR3 contains 14 residues. The germline V and J ends were trimmed by 7 bases and 4 bases, with 13 bases remaining between them. Germline CDR1 reads SNHLY; CDR2 reads FYNNEI.

V gene TRBV19 combines with J gene TRBJ2-5, with TRBD2 matching over 13 bases. Trimming cost V 6 bases and J 0 bases; bases outside gene matches: 4. Germline CDR1 is LNHDA and CDR2 is SQIVND (reference sequence). This CDR3 has 16 residues. CDR3: CASSRTSGGDQETQYF. The CDR3 nucleotides read TGTGCCAGTAGCCGTACTAGCGGGGGGGACCAAGAGACCCAGTACTTC.

The CDR3 bases are TGTGCCAGCAGCTTCGGGGAGGGGGCTAGAGGCTACACCTTC. It translates to CASSFGEGARGYTF. This rearrangement joins TRBV13 to TRBJ1-2; TRBD1 agrees at 7 bases. V lost 3 bases, J lost 8 bases, and 9 bases stayed unmatched. There are 14 residues in the CDR3. In germline, CDR1 is PRHDT, CDR2 FYEKMQ (reference sequence).

The rearrangement uses TRBV29-1 and TRBJ2-3, with D perhaps matching TRBD2 (6 bases). Germline CDR1 is SQVTM and CDR2 is ANQGSEA. The germline V and J ends were trimmed by 7 bases and 0 bases, with 14 bases remaining between them. The CDR3 runs 14 residues. The CDR3 region is CSGFRGTSTDTQYF. The CDR3 nucleotides read TGCAGCGGCTTTAGAGGGACTAGCACAGATACGCAGTATTTT.

The chain couples TRBV10-1 to TRBJ2-6; D not resolved. The V end was cut by 11 bases, the J end by 2 bases, with 13 bases between. The CDR3 has 14 amino acids. Germline V gene data show CDR1 as WNHNN and CDR2 as SYGVQD (reference sequence). The CDR3 bases are TGCGCCCCGAACTCGGGTCCTGGGGCCAACGTCCTGACTTTC. It is translated as CAPNSGPGANVLTF.

The chain has TRBV6-5 and TRBJ2-7; the match to TRBD1 covers 10 bases. The CDR3 loop spans 12 amino acids. CDR1 and CDR2 from the germline V gene are MNHEY and SVGAGI. Trimming removed 5 bases from V and 6 bases from J; junction bases left unmatched: 1. CDR3 nucleotides: TGTGCCAGCAGTGACAGGGGGCGCGAGCAGTACTTC. It encodes CASSDRGREQYF.

V usage is TRBV19 and J usage is TRBJ2-3, with D uncertain. Germline CDR1 is LNHDA and CDR2 is SQIVND (reference sequence). This CDR3 is built from 17 residues. V was pared by 5 bases and J by 0 bases, with 18 bases between. In DNA form, the CDR3 reads TGTGCCAGTAGTCCCCCCCCCGCTAGGGCTAGCACAGATACGCAGTATTTT. It translates to CASSPPPARASTDTQYF.

The chain is built from TRBV25-1 and TRBJ1-5; D not resolved. V gave up 2 bases and J gave up 4 bases, with 6 bases separating them. The CDR3 extends over 13 amino acids. Germline V gene lookup returns CDR1 MGHDK and CDR2 SYGVNS. For the CDR3, the DNA is TGTGCCAGCAGTGAAGGAGGGAATCAGCCCCAGCATTTT. Protein sequence: CASSEGGNQPQHF. Drawing the rest from reference TRBV25-1 and TRBJ1-5, the complete variable domain is EADIYQTPRYLVIGTGKKITLECSQTMGHDKMYWYQQDPGMELHLIHYSYGVNSTEKGDLSSESTVSRIRTEHFPLTLESARPSHTSQYLCASSEGGNQPQHFGDGTRLSIL.

V gene TRBV7-9 combines with J gene TRBJ2-3; D remains unclear. From germline, CDR1 is SEHNR and CDR2 FQNEAQ (reference sequence). Between the trimmed V and J ends, which lost 5 bases and 2 bases, there was a span of 11 bases. This CDR3 region has 14 residues. CDR3 sequence: CASSVERDTDTQYF. CDR3 nucleotides: TGTGCCAGCAGCGTCGAAAGGGACACAGATACGCAGTATTTT.

This clone was seen a single time. V usage is TRBV30 and J usage is TRBJ2-2, with 8 bases lining up with TRBD1. The CDR3 covers 15 residues. Germline V CDR1 and CDR2: GTSNPN, SVGIG (reference sequence). The J segment lost 5 bases and the V segment lost 3 bases, leaving 8 bases of the junction unmatched. The CDR3: CAWSAGTGRTGELFF. The CDR3 coding sequence is TGTGCCTGGAGCGCAGGGACAGGAAGGACCGGGGAGCTGTTTTTT.

The V call is TRBV18, the J call TRBJ2-2; D uncertain. Trimming took off 3 bases at V and 2 bases at J, with 4 bases between the two ends. The CDR3 extends over 13 amino acids. Germline V CDR1 and CDR2: KGHSH, LQKENI. The CDR3 sequence is CASSPLNTGELFF. The CDR3 coding sequence is TGTGCCAGCTCACCCTTAAACACCGGGGAGCTGTTTTTT.

The V call is TRBV18, the J call TRBJ1-1; tentatively, D is TRBD1 (5 bases). V was clipped by 3 bases and J by 5 bases, with 19 bases between them. Germline lookup yields CDR1 KGHSH and CDR2 LQKENI. The CDR3 contains 16 residues. CDR3 coding DNA: TGTGCCAGCTCACCGCGGGCGAAGGGACGAACTACTGAAGCTTTCTTT. This gives the protein CASSPRAKGRTTEAFF. Variable domain in full (rest from reference TRBV18 and TRBJ1-1): NAGVMQNPRHLVRRRGQEARLRCSPMKGHSHVYWYRQLPEEGLKFMVYLQKENIIDESGMPKERFSAEFPKEGPSILRIQQVVRGDSAAYFCASSPRAKGRTTEAFFGQGTRLTVV.

This clone has a single count. This chain joins TRBV6-1 and TRBJ2-3, with D perhaps TRBD2 (5 bases). This CDR3 contains 12 residues. Deletions cut 4 bases from V and 3 bases from J, with 5 bases between. The germline gives CDR1 MNHNS, CDR2 SASEGT. The CDR3, as DNA: TGTGCCAGCAGTGCGGGAACAGATACGCAGTATTTT. As protein: CASSAGTDTQYF.